These T cell receptor beta chains were read from a single sample in a study of cytotoxic CD8 clonotypes in ibrutinib-treated CLL. Sequenced by immunoSEQ multiplex PCR; TCRdb stores in-frame clones only, minus some. The sample yields about 160,000 clones, about 88% seen once. This specimen was PBMCs, taken at disease progression, from a patient treated with ibrutinib. The receptors originated from a human donor with chronic lymphocytic leukemia. Each CDR3 is given with its conserved first and last residue.

j_call v_call cdr3_aa
TRBJ1-2 TRBV7-2 CASTTFPEGAYGYTF
TRBJ1-1 TRBV4-1 CASSQEPGQGYGKTEAFF
TRBJ1-2 TRBV20-1 CSAGRGQVYTF
TRBJ2-7 TRBV19 CASSRASGSNEQYF
TRBJ1-5 TRBV30 CAWSKGKLPQPQHF
TRBJ2-7 TRBV5-1 CASRYSTGLSKVEQYF
TRBJ1-2 TRBV4-1 CASSQDIAADGHGYTF
TRBJ2-3 TRBV25-1 CASRTSGGTDTQYF
TRBJ2-7 TRBV5-6 CASSPIDRDSSSYEQYF
TRBJ1-2 TRBV4-2 CASSPEGKGYTF
TRBJ2-7 TRBV19 CASSTPPGQGSYEQYF
TRBJ1-5 TRBV6-5 CASSYSIGGNQPQHF
TRBJ1-2 TRBV23-1 CASSQSRNGGANYGYTF
TRBJ2-1 TRBV5-1 CASSWDPAGSHNEQFF
TRBJ1-5 TRBV4-1 CASSQDWDQPQHF
TRBJ2-7 TRBV18 CASSPPTRTYEQYF
TRBJ1-2 TRBV5-1 CASSGGGPNYGYTF
TRBJ2-5 TRBV9 CASSVTTGGETQYF
TRBJ2-3 TRBV25-1 CASSRGRVWTDTQYF
TRBJ2-5 TRBV9 CASSPLAGVGETQYF
TRBJ1-2 TRBV6-1 CASRGTGGDGYTF
TRBJ2-7 TRBV30 CAWSPISTGEGSYEQYF
TRBJ2-4 TRBV5-6 CASSLWDRGRGGRNIQYF
TRBJ2-7 TRBV7-9 CASRLAGGVDEQYF